The 8 T cell receptor beta chains below were found in one sample sequenced in a study of blood T cell repertoires in COVID-19. TCRdb's table, derived via immunoSEQ multiplex PCR, lists solely in-frame clones and lacks some. The data hold about 300,000 clones, with about nine tenths observed a single time. Sequencing was done on a sample of PBMCs or T cells enriched from blood (not recorded which). Source of these receptors: a woman under 30 who had recovered from COVID-19.

As DNA, the CDR3 is TGTGCCAGCAGCTTGCCCCAGGGCTACGCCGGGGAGCTGTTTTTT. Its translation: CASSLPQGYAGELFF. This chain joins TRBV5-4 and TRBJ2-2; a possible D gene is TRBD1 (5 bases). Germline V gene lookup returns CDR1 SGHNT and CDR2 YYREEE (reference sequence). Deletions cut 1 base from V and 6 bases from J, with 13 bases between. The CDR3 is made up of 15 amino acids.

This clone has only one observation. The V call is TRBV5-4, the J call TRBJ2-4, with a weak D call TRBD2 (7 bases). V lost 4 bases and J 2 bases, leaving 13 bases between the germline ends. The CDR3 consists of 15 residues. Germline V lookup: CDR1 SGHNT, CDR2 YYREEE (reference sequence). The DNA for the CDR3 is TGTGCCAGCAGCCCCGAGGGGGGGCCCAAAAACATTCAGTACTTC. Protein: CASSPEGGPKNIQYF. The variable domain in full, completed from reference TRBV5-4 and TRBJ2-4, reads ETGVTQSPTHLIKTRGQQVTLRCSSQSGHNTVSWYQQALGQGPQFIFQYYREEENGRGNFPPRFSGLQFPNYSSELNVNALELDDSALYLCASSPEGGPKNIQYFGAGTRLSVL.

V gene TRBV5-5 combines with J gene TRBJ2-1; the D gene is possibly TRBD2 (5 bases). The V gene's germline CDR1 is SGHKS and CDR2 YYEKEE (reference sequence). Trimming removed 0 bases at V and 8 bases at J, with 12 bases between. CDR3 length: 14 residues. The CDR3, as DNA: TGTGCCAGCAGCTTGGGGCCGGAGGCGTATGAGCAGTTCTTC. This sequence encodes CASSLGPEAYEQFF.

The gene calls are TRBV6-1 and TRBJ1-4; weak D call: TRBD1 (5 bases). The germline V and J ends were trimmed by 6 bases and 1 base, with 12 bases remaining between them. The CDR3 runs 15 residues. Germline lookup yields CDR1 MNHNS and CDR2 SASEGT. CDR3: CASSSPDRTNEKLFF. The CDR3 bases are TGTGCCAGCAGCTCGCCTGACAGAACTAATGAAAAACTGTTTTTT.

The V gene is TRBV20-1, the J gene TRBJ2-1; 7 bases agree with TRBD2. The CDR3 is 11 residues long. The germline CDR1 and CDR2 sequences are DFQATT and SNEGSKA (reference sequence). V dropped 5 bases and J dropped 8; count of bases not matched to a gene: 3. The CDR3 here is CSAWGGYEQFF. CDR3 DNA sequence: TGCAGTGCTTGGGGAGGGTATGAGCAGTTCTTC.

The chain carries TRBV7-9 and TRBJ1-6; 8 bases are shared with TRBD1. The CDR3 consists of 13 residues. Unmatched junction bases numbered 2, after V lost 5 bases and J lost 8 bases. Germline-derived CDR1 and CDR2 are SEHNR and FQNEAQ (reference sequence). This chain's CDR3 is CASSATGDSPLHF. CDR3 DNA sequence: TGTGCCAGCAGCGCGACAGGGGATTCACCCCTCCACTTT.

This sequence joins TRBV11-3 and TRBJ2-7, with 7 bases fitting TRBD1. The V segment lost 0 bases and the J segment 4 bases; nucleotides outside the gene matches: 3. The CDR3 has 14 residues. From germline, CDR1 is SGHNT and CDR2 YENEEA. The CDR3 reads CASSLEGGAYEQYF. The CDR3 DNA is TGTGCCAGCAGCTTAGAAGGGGGCGCGTACGAGCAGTACTTC.

This clone counts as medium-sized (0.01 to 0.1%). The rearrangement links TRBV5-8 to TRBJ1-5, with TRBD1 matching over 12 bases. The CDR3 has 17 amino acids. Germline-derived CDR1 and CDR2 are SGHTS and YDEGEE. The V gene end was trimmed by 3 bases and the J gene end by 3 bases; junction bases not matched to a gene: 7. CDR3 bases: TGTGCCAGCAGCTCCGGGACAGGGGGCAGGATCAATCAGCCCCAGCATTTT. This encodes CASSSGTGGRINQPQHF.